These T cell receptor beta chains were read from a single sample in a study of T cell clones after liver transplantation. Some clones are missing from TCRdb's copy, which holds only in-frame ones; the method was immunoSEQ multiplex PCR. There are tens of thousands of clones in the sample; around 84% occur only once, and around 2% lies in the top ten. Material: CD4+ T cells from blood, obtained roughly 50 months after liver transplant. These receptors originate from a human patient who received a liver transplant. Some T cells may be graft donor cells. CDR3s leave out the opening cysteine and the closing phenylalanine or tryptophan. Fields, in order: CDR3 protein, CDR3 length, J gene, D gene, V gene. D genes are given only for firm matches.

CDR3 protein: ASNTPAGGTEAF
CDR3 length: 12
J gene: TRBJ1-1
D gene: -
V gene: TRBV7-9

CDR3 protein: ASNYGYT
CDR3 length: 7
J gene: TRBJ1-2
D gene: -
V gene: TRBV6-5

CDR3 protein: AWSTSGSSDTQY
CDR3 length: 12
J gene: TRBJ2-3
D gene: TRBD2
V gene: TRBV30

CDR3 protein: ASSPLLAGGADTQY
CDR3 length: 14
J gene: TRBJ2-3
D gene: TRBD2
V gene: TRBV4-3

CDR3 protein: ASSFINRNSPLH
CDR3 length: 12
J gene: TRBJ1-6
D gene: -
V gene: TRBV7-9

CDR3 protein: SVVLQGGYEQY
CDR3 length: 11
J gene: TRBJ2-7
D gene: -
V gene: TRBV29-1

CDR3 protein: ASSKTLAEGDTQY
CDR3 length: 13
J gene: TRBJ2-3
D gene: TRBD2
V gene: TRBV7-7

CDR3 protein: AWSVGGGIYEQY
CDR3 length: 12
J gene: TRBJ2-7
D gene: TRBD2
V gene: TRBV30

CDR3 protein: ASSVVSGDYGYT
CDR3 length: 12
J gene: TRBJ1-2
D gene: -
V gene: TRBV2

CDR3 protein: ASSLRGGKTEAF
CDR3 length: 12
J gene: TRBJ1-1
D gene: -
V gene: TRBV7-2

CDR3 protein: ASGLGRVWDTDTQY
CDR3 length: 14
J gene: TRBJ2-3
D gene: -
V gene: TRBV6-5

CDR3 protein: ASGTRTSAPYEQY
CDR3 length: 13
J gene: TRBJ2-7
D gene: TRBD2
V gene: TRBV2

CDR3 protein: ATSSLKGDTEETQY
CDR3 length: 14
J gene: TRBJ2-5
D gene: -
V gene: TRBV15

CDR3 protein: ASSPRTNYEQY
CDR3 length: 11
J gene: TRBJ2-7
D gene: -
V gene: TRBV7-8

CDR3 protein: ASSRLTEQF
CDR3 length: 9
J gene: TRBJ2-1
D gene: -
V gene: TRBV6-5

CDR3 protein: ASSAQGSGYNEQF
CDR3 length: 13
J gene: TRBJ2-1
D gene: -
V gene: TRBV6-4

CDR3 protein: ASSQGTSQATQY
CDR3 length: 12
J gene: TRBJ2-5
D gene: TRBD2
V gene: TRBV5-8

CDR3 protein: ASSTLTGGETEAF
CDR3 length: 13
J gene: TRBJ1-1
D gene: TRBD1
V gene: TRBV5-1

CDR3 protein: ASSLALKKRDTEAF
CDR3 length: 14
J gene: TRBJ1-1
D gene: -
V gene: TRBV7-9

CDR3 protein: ASSNTRNSYEQY
CDR3 length: 12
J gene: TRBJ2-7
D gene: -
V gene: TRBV6-5

CDR3 protein: ASSRGQGARYEQY
CDR3 length: 13
J gene: TRBJ2-7
D gene: TRBD1
V gene: TRBV7-9

CDR3 protein: ASSRAGTIPYEQY
CDR3 length: 13
J gene: TRBJ2-7
D gene: TRBD2
V gene: TRBV7-9